This record looks at one TCR beta chain sequence and its context. The protocol was immunoSEQ multiplex PCR, while the TCRdb copy is restricted to in-frame clones and leaves out a portion. The sample has 250,000 to 350,000 clones, roughly 90% seen once. The data originate from a study of blood T cell repertoires in COVID-19. Study as a whole: From T cells, B-cell-depleted T cells, or PBMCs came the material, which was cDNA or gDNA.

Trimming took off 3 bases at V and 8 bases at J, with 13 bases between the two ends. CDR1 KGHSH and CDR2 LQKENI come from the germline V gene. The CDR3 runs to 13 residues. The specimen was PBMCs or T cells enriched from blood (not recorded which). The TCR comes from a man in his 60s who had recovered from COVID-19. The chain is built from TRBV18 and TRBJ1-2; D may be TRBD1 (5 bases). This CDR3 is CASSPVPTDGYTF. For the CDR3, the DNA is TGTGCCAGCTCACCTGTCCCGACAGACGGCTACACCTTC. Complete variable domain (other parts from reference TRBV18 and TRBJ1-2): NAGVMQNPRHLVRRRGQEARLRCSPMKGHSHVYWYRQLPEEGLKFMVYLQKENIIDESGMPKERFSAEFPKEGPSILRIQQVVRGDSAAYFCASSPVPTDGYTFGSGTRLTVV.